A single T cell receptor (beta chain) is shown here with its context. This entry belongs to a study of blood T cell repertoires in COVID-19. Across the study: COVID-19 samples, acute and convalescent, were from the United States, Italy and Spain. The cDNA or gDNA used as material had been derived from T cells, B-cell-depleted T cells, or PBMCs.

Trimming left V 0 bases short and J 2 bases short, with 12 bases between. Germline V gene data show CDR1 as SGHKS and CDR2 as YYEKEE (reference sequence). This CDR3 has 16 amino acids. Authors' methods: Reference gene primer amplification gave estimated nucleated cell counts. Generated by immunoSEQ multiplex PCR, the TCRdb table keeps only in-frame clones and is missing some. The V and J calls and clone size were taken over from that table, and D and trimming were inferred from the DNA. This table holds some 230,000 clones, about 85% found once. V usage is TRBV5-5 and J usage is TRBJ1-5; D may be TRBD1 (5 bases). Specimen: peripheral blood. The TCR was taken from a man between 40 and 49 years old with acute or convalescent COVID-19. The CDR3 region is CASSLAVGAGNQPQHF. CDR3 bases: TGTGCCAGCAGCTTGGCCGTAGGGGCCGGCAATCAGCCCCAGCATTTT.